A selection of T cell receptor beta chains follows, all from one sample in a study of blood T cell repertoires in COVID-19. The method was immunoSEQ multiplex PCR; TCRdb's version includes in-frame clones alone and lacks a portion of them. Among under 200,000 clones listed, approximately 90% were seen once. Sequences were obtained from peripheral blood. These receptors originate from a man aged 45 to 65 who had recovered from COVID-19. The CDR3 runs from the conserved cysteine through the conserved F or W. A D gene is named only where the DNA matches it firmly. Rows may omit the clone size; those that give it use once, few, many or a size class.

v_call	clone_size	j_call	d_call	cdr3_nt	cdr3_aa
TRBV19	NA	TRBJ1-1	TRBD1	TGTGCCAGCCAGGGGGCAGTAACTGAAGCTTTCTTT	CASQGAVTEAFF
TRBV25-1	NA	TRBJ2-3	TRBD2	TGTGCCAGCAGGGGACTAGGCGCAGATACGCAGTATTTT	CASRGLGADTQYF
TRBV11-1	NA	TRBJ1-5	NA	TGTGCCAGCAGGGAAGTGGGGCACCAGCCCCAGCATTTT	CASREVGHQPQHF
TRBV6-2/TRBV6-3	NA	TRBJ1-5	TRBD1	TGTGCCAGCAGTTTGGGGAACAGGGGGAATAGCAATCAGCCCCAGCATTTT	CASSLGNRGNSNQPQHF
TRBV28	NA	TRBJ1-3	TRBD1	TGTGCCAGCAGGCGCCGGGACAGGGAGGGAAACACCATATATTTT	CASRRRDREGNTIYF
TRBV5-5	once	TRBJ2-5	TRBD1	TGTGCCAGCAGCAGGGGGGACAGGGGAGGGGAAGAGACCCAGTACTTC	CASSRGDRGGEETQYF
TRBV29-1	NA	TRBJ2-1	TRBD1	TGCAGCGTTGAAGATTCGGGACAGCGAATCAATGAGCAGTTCTTC	CSVEDSGQRINEQFF
TRBV7-9	once	TRBJ2-7	TRBD1	TGTGCCAGCAGCTTCGGGGGACAGGGGCCCTACGAGCAGTACTTC	CASSFGGQGPYEQYF
TRBV3-1/TRBV3-2	NA	TRBJ1-5	NA	TGTGCCAGCAGCCTAGGACAGCCTAATCAGCCCCAGCATTTT	CASSLGQPNQPQHF
TRBV4-3	NA	TRBJ1-2	TRBD1	TGCGCCAGCAGCCAAGGACAGGGGGCGACACCTTATGGCTACACCTTC	CASSQGQGATPYGYTF
TRBV4-3	NA	TRBJ1-5	NA	TGCGCCAGCAGCCAAGACACGGTGGGGGGGCAGCCCCAGCATTTT	CASSQDTVGGQPQHF
TRBV28	NA	TRBJ1-4	TRBD1	TGTGCCAGCAGCCGGGGACAGGGGGCCTTAACTAATGAAAAACTGTTTTTT	CASSRGQGALTNEKLFF
TRBV5-1	NA	TRBJ2-3	NA	TGCGCCAGCAGCTTGGAGTCTAGCTTCCCAGATACGCAGTATTTT	CASSLESSFPDTQYF
TRBV7-2	NA	TRBJ1-4	NA	TGTGCCAGCAGCTTCCCGAATGAAAAACTGTTTTTT	CASSFPNEKLFF
TRBV28	once	TRBJ1-1	NA	TGTGCCAGCAGTTTATCCCTCGGGGATAGCACTGAAGCTTTCTTT	CASSLSLGDSTEAFF
TRBV29-1	once	TRBJ1-3	TRBD1	TGCAGCGTCCGGGACAGGGTCTCTGGAAACACCATATATTTT	CSVRDRVSGNTIYF
TRBV10-2	NA	TRBJ1-1	NA	TGCGCCAGCAGTGAGTCGGGAGGGTCTGAAGCTTTCTTT	CASSESGGSEAFF
TRBV19	NA	TRBJ1-4	TRBD1	TGTGCCAGTAGAGACAGGGGAACAACTAATGAAAAACTGTTTTTT	CASRDRGTTNEKLFF
TRBV5-1	NA	TRBJ2-7	TRBD2	TGCGCCAGCAGCTTGGGGGCTAGCGGGGTGTACGAGCAGTACTTC	CASSLGASGVYEQYF
TRBV7-2	NA	TRBJ2-3	NA	TGTGCCAGCAGCTTAGTAGCGGCCTCCACAGATACGCAGTATTTT	CASSLVAASTDTQYF
TRBV7-3	NA	TRBJ2-5	TRBD1	TGTGCCAGCAGCCCGGGGACAGGGGACGGAGAGACCCAGTACTTC	CASSPGTGDGETQYF
TRBV11-2	NA	TRBJ2-7	NA	TGTGCCAGCAGCGCACACAGAGTCTCCTACGAGCAGTACTTC	CASSAHRVSYEQYF
TRBV19	NA	TRBJ1-1	NA	TGTGCCAGTAGTATGACAGTGAACACTGAAGCTTTCTTT	CASSMTVNTEAFF
TRBV28	NA	TRBJ2-3	NA	TGTGCCCACAGTGGCCCGTGGGATACGCAGTATTTT	CAHSGPWDTQYF
TRBV19	once	TRBJ2-5	NA	TGTGCCAGTAGTATAGATGAGGGAGGGACCCAGTACTTC	CASSIDEGGTQYF
TRBV29-1	NA	TRBJ2-3	TRBD2	TGCAGCGTTGAATGGCTAGCGGGGGGCCGGGGAGATACGCAGTATTTT	CSVEWLAGGRGDTQYF
TRBV7-3	NA	TRBJ2-1	NA	TGTGCCAGCAGCCCTCGGACAGATTACAATGAGCAGTTCTTC	CASSPRTDYNEQFF
TRBV24-1	NA	TRBJ2-1	NA	TGTGCCACCGGAGACTCAAATGAGCAGTTCTTC	CATGDSNEQFF
TRBV9	NA	TRBJ1-1	NA	TGTGCCAGCAGTGATTTGGGGGGGAGCGCTGAAGCTTTCTTT	CASSDLGGSAEAFF